This passage covers 32 T cell receptor beta chains from one sample sequenced in a study of T cell clonality in common variable immunodeficiency (dated by TCRdb to between 2015 and 2016). Library preparation employed the immunoSEQ multiplex PCR assay. What TCRdb holds here is the immuneACCESS table cut down to in-frame rearrangements. Part of the clones is not present; checked against another copy, under half of the missing clones reflect an unresolved V gene, and the others are unexplained. This sample holds 52,000 or so clones in total, without any singletons. The leading ten clones occupy roughly 0.84% of the sample. The sample was peripheral blood mononuclear cells. The source is a person aged 18-70 years in good health.

This clone came up a few times. Coverage ceases 3 residues before the CDR3 finishes, and the germline J gene fills in the end. This sequence joins TRBV18 and TRBJ1-2; D unresolved. CDR3 length: 14 residues. CDR1 is KGHSH, CDR2 LQKENI, per germline. CDR3: CASSPPRVGSDYTF. CDR3 DNA (partial): TGTGCCAGCTCACCACCTAGGGTTGGGTCCGAC.

This clone has ten or more counts. The read ends 3 residues shy of where the CDR3 ends; the end is completed using the germline J gene. The rearrangement links TRBV20-1 to TRBJ1-5; maybe TRBD1 (5 bases). The CDR3 length is 14 residues. Between the trimmed V and J ends, which lost 4 bases and 4 bases, there was a span of 14 bases. Per germline, CDR1 DFQATT and CDR2 SNEGSKA (reference sequence). The sequenced CDR3 bases are TGCAGTGCTACTTCGTCAGGGCTGAATCAGCCC. Protein product: CSATSSGLNQP. The complete CDR3 sequence is CSATSSGLNQPQHF.

This clone was picked up many times. The read ends 3 residues before the CDR3 terminus; that terminus is restored from the germline J gene. Other DNA sequences in the sample encode the same CDR3. The V and J genes are TRBV2 and TRBJ2-3, with 13 bases lining up with TRBD2. This CDR3 is 16 amino acids long. Germline loops: CDR1 SNHLY, CDR2 FYNNEI. V lost 5 bases to trimming and J lost 0 bases; unmatched junction nucleotides: 2. The sequenced part of the CDR3 DNA is TGTGCCAGCAGTCGACTAGCGGGAGGTAGCACAGATACG. Its protein is CASSRLAGGSTDT. In full, the CDR3 is CASSRLAGGSTDTQYF.

This clone has at least ten counts. The read ends 3 residues early relative to the CDR3; the germline J gene fills the gap. The chain recombines TRBV6-2 or TRBV6-3 with TRBJ1-2; D might be TRBD1 (5 bases). CDR1 MNHEY and CDR2 SVGEGT come from the germline V gene. This CDR3 is 12 amino acids long. With 6 bases removed from V and 5 bases from J, the gap between germline ends came to 10 bases. The CDR3 sequence is CASRTDFYGYTF. The CDR3 DNA, read in part, is TGTGCCAGCAGGACAGATTTTTATGGC.

This clone was seen at least ten times. The read ends 3 residues shy of where the CDR3 ends; the end is completed using the germline J gene. This sequence joins TRBV19 and TRBJ1-5, with TRBD1 identical over 7 bases. CDR1 is LNHDA, CDR2 SQIVND, per germline (reference sequence). Germline trimming cut 8 bases from V and 5 bases from J; bases unmatched to any gene: 6. The CDR3 extends over 13 amino acids. The CDR3 sequence is CASHRDSYQPQHF. CDR3 bases read: TGTGCCAGTCACCGGGACAGTTATCAGCCC.

This clone has at least ten counts. With the read ending 3 residues before the CDR3 end, the germline J gene is used to fill in that end. The J gene is TRBJ2-7, the V gene TRBV19, with a possible D match to TRBD2 (6 bases). V lost 3 bases to trimming and J lost 3 bases, with 18 bases between them. CDR1 and CDR2 (germline): LNHDA, SQIVND (reference sequence). This CDR3 is 16 amino acids long. Incomplete CDR3 DNA: TGTGCCAGTAGTATCAGTCATAGCGGACCAATCTACGAG. Translated, it gives CASSISHSGPIYE. The complete CDR3 sequence is CASSISHSGPIYEQYF.

Ten or more counts support this clone. The observed sequence ends 3 residues before the CDR3 terminus, with the missing tail filled in from the germline J gene. The J gene is TRBJ1-1, the V gene TRBV7-9, with no clear D. Germline CDR1 and CDR2: SEHNR and FQNEAQ (reference sequence). V lost 1 base, J lost 4 bases, and 7 bases lay in between. This CDR3 has 13 amino acids. The CDR3 loop is CASSLGSSTEAFF. The DNA read from the CDR3 is TGTGCCAGCAGCTTAGGTTCCAGCACTGAA.

This clone has more than one count but fewer than ten. The read ends 3 residues shy of where the CDR3 ends; the end is completed using the germline J gene. Other DNA sequences within the sample encode an identical CDR3. J is TRBJ2-7 and V is TRBV29-1; the match to TRBD1 covers 8 bases. V dropped 3 bases and J dropped 5; count of bases not matched to a gene: 9. From germline, CDR1 is SQVTM and CDR2 ANQGSEA. This CDR3 has 14 amino acids. The sequenced part of the CDR3 DNA is TGCAGCGTTGACCCTGGGACAGGTGGGAACGAG. This sequence encodes CSVDPGTGGNE. The whole CDR3 region reads CSVDPGTGGNEQYF.

This clone was seen a few times. The CDR3 is CASSGWGPEGSRYTF. Incomplete CDR3 DNA: TGTGCCAGCAGCGGTTGGGGGCCCGAAGGCAGTCGC. The rearrangement joins TRBV16 to TRBJ1-2; TRBD1 might be the D (6 bases). The sequence runs out 3 residues before the end of the CDR3; the remainder is reconstructed from the germline J gene. The CDR3 consists of 15 residues. Germline CDR1 is KGHSY and CDR2 is FQNENV.

The table lists this clone with many counts. Read sequence stops 3 residues before the CDR3 end, and the germline J gene provides the missing end. Other nucleotide sequences from this sample produce the same CDR3. V gene TRBV5-1 combines with J gene TRBJ1-2; 10 bases fit TRBD1. The germline CDR1 and CDR2 sequences are SGHRS and YFSETQ. J lost 5 bases, V lost 2 bases, and 3 bases had no gene match. CDR3 length: 14 amino acids. The DNA read from the CDR3 is TGCGCCAGCAGCTTAGGGACAGGGGTATATGGC. It is translated as CASSLGTGVYG. The whole CDR3 sequence is CASSLGTGVYGYTF.

This clone was detected ten times or more. The read terminates 3 residues ahead of where the CDR3 ends, so the germline J gene completes it. The chain uses TRBV5-4 and TRBJ1-2; D call uncertain. The CDR3 consists of 13 residues. V was trimmed by 2 bases and J by 3 bases, leaving 8 bases between them. The germline V gene encodes CDR1 SGHNT and CDR2 YYREEE (reference sequence). The CDR3 spells CASSFDSYYGYTF. The CDR3 DNA, read in part, is TGTGCCAGCAGCTTTGATAGCTACTATGGC.

This clone was counted many times. The read finishes 3 residues shy of the CDR3 end, and the germline J gene is used to complete it. J is TRBJ2-2 and V is TRBV19, with 9 bases matching TRBD1. The CDR3 extends over 16 amino acids. Germline CDR1 and CDR2: LNHDA and SQIVND (reference sequence). CDR3 loop: CASRRQGGPTNEKLFF. The CDR3 DNA, read in part, is TGTGCCAGTAGGCGACAGGGGGGGCCAACTAATGAAAAG. The whole variable domain, remainder taken from reference TRBV19 and TRBJ2-2, is DGGITQSPKYLFRKEGQNVTLSCEQNLNHDAMYWYRQDPGQGLRLIYYSQIVNDFQKGDIAEGYSVSREKKESFPLTVTSAQKNPTAFYLCASRRQGGPTNEKLFFGEGSRLTVL.

This clone was observed a handful of times. The read ends 3 residues early relative to the CDR3; the germline J gene fills the gap. The J gene is TRBJ2-7, the V gene TRBV7-2; TRBD2 matches 8 bases. This CDR3 is 15 amino acids long. V shed 0 bases and J 5 bases; nucleotides not matched to a gene: 6. Germline V gene lookup returns CDR1 SGHTA and CDR2 FQGNSA. CDR3 DNA, as far as it was read: TGTGCCAGCAGCTTAGCTCTAGCGGGCCCCCACGAG. Residues: CASSLALAGPHE. The full CDR3 reads CASSLALAGPHEQYF.

With respect to this clone: The sequenced fragment ends 3 residues before the CDR3 boundary, so the rest is inferred from the germline J gene. J is TRBJ2-3 and V is TRBV11-2; D is ambiguous. The CDR3 has 14 residues. CDR1 SGHAT and CDR2 FQNNGV come from the germline V gene. The sequenced part of the CDR3 DNA is TGTGCCAGCAGCTTGGTAGGGCCACAAGAGACG. Translated, it gives CASSLVGPQET. The CDR3 in its entirety is CASSLVGPQETQYF.

At least ten counts were recorded for this clone. The read terminates 3 residues ahead of where the CDR3 ends, so the germline J gene completes it. This chain joins TRBV12-3 or TRBV12-4 and TRBJ1-5; 10 nucleotides line up with TRBD1. V trimming: 5 bases; J trimming: 4 bases; junction bases outside the gene matches: 5. The CDR3 totals 15 residues. The CDR3 region is CASSPGTGENQPQHF. The DNA read from the CDR3 is TGTGCCAGCAGTCCTGGGACAGGGGAGAATCAGCCC.

This clone was picked up many times. Sequencing ends 3 residues short of the CDR3 end; the germline J gene provides the rest. The J gene is TRBJ2-1, the V gene TRBV10-1; TRBD1 aligns across 7 bases. V trimming: 5 bases; J trimming: 8 bases; junction bases outside the gene matches: 6. CDR3 length equals 13 residues. In germline, CDR1 is WNHNN, CDR2 SYGVQD (reference sequence). The covered CDR3 bases are TGCGCCAGCAGTACAGGGGCTTTGGATGAG. It specifies CASSTGALDE. The complete CDR3 protein is CASSTGALDEQFF.

This clone was counted at least ten times. The read terminates 3 residues before the CDR3 end, so the remaining end is supplied by the germline J gene. The chain couples TRBV20-1 to TRBJ2-3; a possible D gene is TRBD2 (7 bases). Germline-derived CDR1 and CDR2 are DFQATT and SNEGSKA (reference sequence). This CDR3 has 15 residues. Trimming left V 3 bases short and J 3 bases short, with 16 bases between. The CDR3 sequence is CSASLGGAGTDTQYF. The CDR3 DNA, read in part, is TGCAGTGCTAGCCTTGGGGGGGCCGGGACAGATACG.

At least ten counts were recorded for this clone. CDR3 residues: CASSLTSLETQYF. CDR3 bases read: TGTGCCAGCAGCCTGACTAGTTTGGAGACC. The genes are TRBV7-2 and TRBJ2-5, with D maybe TRBD2 (6 bases). The sequenced fragment ends 3 residues before the CDR3 boundary, so the rest is inferred from the germline J gene. The germline V and J ends were trimmed by 5 bases and 5 bases, with 12 bases remaining between them. Germline V CDR1 and CDR2: SGHTA, FQGNSA. The CDR3 loop spans 13 amino acids.

This clone was seen at least ten times. The CDR3 end is not reached by the read, which stops 3 residues before it; the germline J gene fills it in. The rearrangement joins TRBV5-6 to TRBJ1-2; 12 positions match TRBD1. The CDR3 length is 14 residues. V shed 3 bases, J shed 7 bases, and the junction held 4 bases outside the gene matches. Germline V gives CDR1 SGHDT, CDR2 YYEEEE. This CDR3 reads CASSYGTGGSGYTF. The CDR3 DNA, read in part, is TGTGCCAGCAGCTACGGGACAGGGGGCTCTGGC.

Turning to this clone: The sequenced fragment ends 3 residues before the CDR3 boundary, so the rest is inferred from the germline J gene. The chain combines TRBV11-2 with TRBJ2-7, with a tentative D call TRBD2 (5 bases). The CDR3 is made up of 14 amino acids. The germline V gene has CDR1 SGHAT and CDR2 FQNNGV. V was clipped by 1 base and J by 3 bases, with 10 bases between them. The CDR3 protein is CASSLGAEHYEQYF. The covered CDR3 bases are TGTGCCAGCAGCTTAGGAGCGGAGCACTACGAG.

This clone was counted a few times. A much larger clonotype is one base distant, so this may be a read error. This CDR3 is also generated by other DNA sequences in the sample. The CDR3 sequence is CASRDTGGNTIYF. Incomplete CDR3 DNA: TGTGCCAGCAGAGACACCGGTGGAAACACG. This chain links TRBV2 with TRBJ1-3, with no clear D. The read is 3 residues too short to cover the CDR3 end, so that end is filled in from the germline J gene. Germline CDR1 is SNHLY and CDR2 is FYNNEI. This CDR3 contains 13 residues.

This clone has ten or more counts. The read halts 3 residues ahead of the CDR3 end, with the missing end drawn from the germline J gene. This rearrangement joins TRBV20-1 to TRBJ2-7; no firm D call. This CDR3 contains 11 residues. The germline gives CDR1 DFQATT, CDR2 SNEGSKA (reference sequence). Trimming pared 2 bases from V and 3 bases from J, leaving 5 bases between. The DNA read from the CDR3 is TGCAGTGCTAGACAGATCTACGAG. This encodes CSARQIYE. In full, the CDR3 reads CSARQIYEQYF.

This clone was recorded at least ten times. The CDR3 loop is CASSDYREQGYTF. The CDR3 bases that were read are TGTGCCAGCAGTGACTACAGGGAGCAAGGC. J is TRBJ1-2 and V is TRBV2; perhaps TRBD1 as D (6 bases). The read stops 3 residues short of the end of the CDR3; the missing end is completed from the germline J gene. CDR3 size: 13 residues. Per germline, CDR1 SNHLY and CDR2 FYNNEI.

This clone was observed at least ten times. The CDR3 end lies 3 residues beyond the end of the read and is filled in from the germline J gene. This chain links TRBV6-4 with TRBJ1-2, with 7 bases matching TRBD1. The CDR3 consists of 16 residues. Germline values: CDR1 MRHNA, CDR2 SNTAGT. V gave up 4 bases and J gave up 5 bases; unmatched junction bases: 13. The CDR3 region is CASSATRQGKDYGYTF. The part of the CDR3 DNA that was read is TGTGCCAGCAGTGCGACTAGACAGGGAAAAGATTATGGC.

Concerning this clone: The sequenced fragment ends 3 residues before the CDR3 boundary, so the rest is inferred from the germline J gene. The chain recombines TRBV6-2 or TRBV6-3 with TRBJ2-2, with 10 bases identical to TRBD2. This CDR3 has 15 amino acids. The trim removed 6 bases at V and 4 bases at J, leaving 5 bases unmatched. Germline CDR1 and CDR2: MNHEY and SVGEGT. The covered CDR3 bases are TGTGCCAGCAGACCTAGCGGGGGTGCCACCGGGGAG. Protein sequence: CASRPSGGATGE. In full, the CDR3 reads CASRPSGGATGELFF.

About this clone itself: The read terminates 3 residues ahead of where the CDR3 ends, so the germline J gene completes it. The chain carries TRBV7-6 and TRBJ2-2; D remains unclear. The CDR3 extends over 16 amino acids. Germline V CDR1 and CDR2: SGHVS, FNYEAQ. The CDR3 DNA, read in part, is TGTGCCAGCAGCTCGAACATAGCCGCAACTAATGAAAAG. Protein sequence: CASSSNIAATNEK. The full CDR3 protein is CASSSNIAATNEKLFF.

As to this clone: At one of its ends the junction is not consistent with the germline gene, which may arise from a read error. The read is 3 residues too short to cover the CDR3 end, so that end is filled in from the germline J gene. Other nucleotide sequences in the sample specify the same CDR3. The chain joins TRBV2 to TRBJ1-3; D uncertain. The CDR3 is 14 residues long. Germline V lookup: CDR1 SNHLY, CDR2 FYNNEI. The CDR3 loop is CASSDQDSGNTIYF. The DNA read from the CDR3 is TGTGCCAGCAGTGATCAGGACTCTGGAAACACA.

This clone was seen a handful of times. The observed sequence ends 3 residues before the CDR3 terminus, with the missing tail filled in from the germline J gene. The V call is TRBV7-9, the J call TRBJ1-2; weak D call: TRBD1 (5 bases). Germline V lookup: CDR1 SEHNR, CDR2 FQNEAQ (reference sequence). CDR3 length: 15 residues. This chain's CDR3 is CASSLEGRGHNDYTF. The covered CDR3 bases are TGTGCCAGCAGCCTCGAGGGGCGGGGCCACAATGAC.

In its sample, this clone was seen many times. The read ends 3 residues before the CDR3 terminus; that terminus is restored from the germline J gene. The chain carries TRBV28 and TRBJ2-6; D remains ambiguous. V was pared by 1 base and J by 2 bases, with 3 bases between. The CDR3 covers 14 residues. Germline V CDR1 and CDR2: MDHEN, SYDVKM. The CDR3 DNA, read in part, is TGTGCCAGCAGTTTATACACTGGGGCCAACGTC. Encoded protein: CASSLYTGANV. In full, the CDR3 is CASSLYTGANVLTF.

This clone was recorded many times. The read ends 3 residues early relative to the CDR3; the germline J gene fills the gap. The chain combines TRBV11-2 with TRBJ2-1; no firm D call. The CDR3 totals 13 residues. Germline V gene lookup returns CDR1 SGHAT and CDR2 FQNNGV. Trimming shortened V by 7 bases and J by 0 bases, and 7 bases separated the two germline ends. Incomplete CDR3 DNA: TGTGCCAGCATCCCCCTCTCCTACAATGAG. It is translated as CASIPLSYNE. The entire CDR3 sequence reads CASIPLSYNEQFF.

This clone has at least ten counts. CDR3 sequence reads: CASSLGQAHQPQYF. The DNA read from the CDR3 is TGTGCCAGCAGCTTGGGACAGGCCCATCAGCCG. The gene calls are TRBV5-6 and TRBJ2-3; TRBD1 might be the D (6 bases). The sequence runs out 3 residues before the end of the CDR3; the remainder is reconstructed from the germline J gene. Germline-derived CDR1 and CDR2 are SGHDT and YYEEEE. The CDR3 totals 14 residues. Full variable domain (outside the CDR3, taken from reference TRBV5-6 and TRBJ2-3): DAGVTQSPTHLIKTRGQQVTLRCSPKSGHDTVSWYQQALGQGPQFIFQYYEEEERQRGNFPDRFSGHQFPNYSSELNVNALLLGDSALYLCASSLGQAHQPQYFGPGTRLTVL.

This clone was counted at least ten times. The read stops 3 residues short of the end of the CDR3; the missing end is completed from the germline J gene. V gene TRBV4-1 combines with J gene TRBJ1-1, with D possibly being TRBD1 (5 bases). In germline, CDR1 is MGHRA, CDR2 YSYEKL. The CDR3 runs 15 residues. Between the trimmed V and J ends, which lost 1 base and 4 bases, there was a span of 13 bases. The CDR3 loop reads CASSQASTGGTEAFF. The CDR3 bases that were read are TGCGCCAGCAGCCAAGCGTCGACCGGGGGCACTGAA.